The source of this T cell receptor beta chain is a study of CD4 T cells in relation to SARS-CoV-2 and coronaviruses. The V and J ends lost 3 bases and 5 bases respectively, with 10 bases between them. The CDR3 is made up of 13 amino acids. Germline V gene sequence: CDR1 SEHNR, CDR2 FQNEAQ (reference sequence). For this clone: Antigen specificity is unknown.

Profiling relied on immunoSEQ multiplex PCR, and the TCRdb table lists in-frame clones only, not all of them. The data hold 15,000 to 20,000 clones, with roughly four fifths observed a single time. Before the COVID-19 pandemic, during about 2011-2019, CD4+ T cells were taken from unexposed donors. After about 10 days of culture, CD4+ T cells were isolated. The sequence came from a human donor in good health. The sequencing sample was made of CD4+ T cells from PBMCs, cultured in vitro. This chain connects TRBV7-9 to TRBJ1-2; D perhaps matches TRBD1 (6 bases). CDR3 amino acids: CASSFPGVYGYTF. The CDR3, as DNA: TGTGCCAGCAGCTTTCCAGGGGTTTATGGCTACACCTTC.